In this sample, the clone carrying this T cell receptor beta chain turned up once. This record comes from a study of blood T cell repertoires in COVID-19. Study in general: Acute and convalescent COVID-19 samples came from the United States, Italy and Spain. T cells, B-cell-depleted T cells, or PBMCs provided the cDNA or gDNA that served as material.

In the source study's methods: Reference gene primer amplification gave estimated nucleated cell counts. TCRdb's table, derived via immunoSEQ multiplex PCR, lists solely in-frame clones and lacks some. That table supplies the V and J calls and clone size; D and trimming were determined from the DNA. The data hold 180,000 or so clones, with approximately 86% observed a single time. The sequence was obtained from a man between 65 and 85 years old with acute or convalescent COVID-19. What was sequenced was peripheral blood.

CDR3 loop: CASSIGQDGTGELFF. The CDR3 DNA follows: TGTGCCAGTAGTATCGGACAGGATGGCACCGGGGAGCTGTTTTTT. The rearrangement links TRBV19 to TRBJ2-2; 7 bases are a match to TRBD1. The V segment lost 3 bases and the J segment 4 bases; nucleotides outside the gene matches: 5. Germline V gene sequence: CDR1 LNHDA, CDR2 SQIVND (reference sequence). The CDR3 extends over 15 amino acids. The complete variable domain, with remaining parts taken from reference TRBV19 and TRBJ2-2, reads DGGITQSPKYLFRKEGQNVTLSCEQNLNHDAMYWYRQDPGQGLRLIYYSQIVNDFQKGDIAEGYSVSREKKESFPLTVTSAQKNPTAFYLCASSIGQDGTGELFFGEGSRLTVL.